What follows are 2 T cell receptor beta chains derived from one specimen sequenced in a study of shared clonotypes between healthy human individuals. Data came from immunoSEQ multiplex PCR; TCRdb stores just in-frame clones and leaves some out. The sample shows about 1.5 million clones, 98% of them seen only once. Sequencing used naive CD4+ T cells sorted from blood. The sample's subset: CD45RA+ positively selected. These receptor sequences come from a man in his thirties or forties in good health.

V and J are TRBV9 and TRBJ1-1, with 8 nucleotides matching TRBD1. CDR3 length: 14 residues. Germline CDR1 and CDR2: SGDLS and YYNGEE. After removal of 3 bases from V and 4 bases from J, the junction contained 5 bases not matched to a gene. The CDR3 is CASSAGDRSTEAFF. The CDR3 DNA reads as TGTGCCAGCAGCGCGGGGGACAGGAGCACTGAAGCTTTCTTT.

The V call is TRBV6-6, the J call TRBJ1-2, with D perhaps TRBD1 (5 bases). The CDR3 length is 16 residues. The V gene's germline CDR1 is MNHNY and CDR2 SVGAGI (reference sequence). V lost 4 bases, J lost 8 bases, and 23 bases lay in between. The CDR3 sequence: CASSWGLESGSYGYTF. Here the CDR3 DNA reads TGTGCCAGCAGTTGGGGACTAGAGTCGGGCTCTTACGGCTACACCTTC.